The clone carrying this T cell receptor beta chain occurred once. These data belong to a study of control samples from healthy donors and cancer patients. Sequencing used immunoSEQ multiplex PCR; TCRdb keeps in-frame clones, though not all of them. The table has tens of thousands of clones, about three quarters seen once. The CDR3 contains 12 residues. Per germline, CDR1 MDHEN and CDR2 SYDVKM. The V gene lost 7 bases and the J gene lost 6 bases, with 10 bases spanning the gap. The rearrangement links TRBV28 to TRBJ1-5; D unclear. Specimen: formalin-fixed, paraffin-embedded tissue. This receptor was identified in a male donor with melanoma. CDR3 nucleotides: TGTGCCAGCACCTCCGGGTTTCAGCCCCAGCATTTT. It yields the protein CASTSGFQPQHF.